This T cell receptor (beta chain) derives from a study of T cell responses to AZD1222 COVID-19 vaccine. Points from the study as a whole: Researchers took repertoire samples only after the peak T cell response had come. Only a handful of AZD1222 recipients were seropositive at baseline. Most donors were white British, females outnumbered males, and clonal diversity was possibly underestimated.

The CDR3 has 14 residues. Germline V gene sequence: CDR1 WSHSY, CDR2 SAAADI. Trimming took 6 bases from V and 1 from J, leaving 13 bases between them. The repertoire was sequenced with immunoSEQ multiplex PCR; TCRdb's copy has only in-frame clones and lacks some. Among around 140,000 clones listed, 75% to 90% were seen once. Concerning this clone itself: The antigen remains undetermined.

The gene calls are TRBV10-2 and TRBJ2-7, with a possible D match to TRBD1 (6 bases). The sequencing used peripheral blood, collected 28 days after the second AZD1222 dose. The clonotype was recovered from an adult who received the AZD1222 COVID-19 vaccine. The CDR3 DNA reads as TGCGCCAGCAGAACAGGGATAACTTCCTACGAGCAGTACTTC. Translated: CASRTGITSYEQYF.